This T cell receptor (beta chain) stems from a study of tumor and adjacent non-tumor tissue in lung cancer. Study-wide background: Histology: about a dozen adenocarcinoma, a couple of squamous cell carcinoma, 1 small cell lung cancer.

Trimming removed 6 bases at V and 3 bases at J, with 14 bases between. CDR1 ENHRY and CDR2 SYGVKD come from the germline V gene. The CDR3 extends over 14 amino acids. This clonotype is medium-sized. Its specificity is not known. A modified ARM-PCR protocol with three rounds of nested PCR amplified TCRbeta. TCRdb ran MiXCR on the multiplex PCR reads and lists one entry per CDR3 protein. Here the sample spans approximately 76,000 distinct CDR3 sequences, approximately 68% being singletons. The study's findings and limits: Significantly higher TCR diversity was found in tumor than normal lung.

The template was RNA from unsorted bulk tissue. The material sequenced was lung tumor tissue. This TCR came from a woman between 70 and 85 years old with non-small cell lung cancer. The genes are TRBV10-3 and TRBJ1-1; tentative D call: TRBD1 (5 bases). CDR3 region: CAISPNGGDTEAFF. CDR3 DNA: TGTGCCATCAGCCCGAACGGGGGGGACACTGAAGCTTTCTTT.